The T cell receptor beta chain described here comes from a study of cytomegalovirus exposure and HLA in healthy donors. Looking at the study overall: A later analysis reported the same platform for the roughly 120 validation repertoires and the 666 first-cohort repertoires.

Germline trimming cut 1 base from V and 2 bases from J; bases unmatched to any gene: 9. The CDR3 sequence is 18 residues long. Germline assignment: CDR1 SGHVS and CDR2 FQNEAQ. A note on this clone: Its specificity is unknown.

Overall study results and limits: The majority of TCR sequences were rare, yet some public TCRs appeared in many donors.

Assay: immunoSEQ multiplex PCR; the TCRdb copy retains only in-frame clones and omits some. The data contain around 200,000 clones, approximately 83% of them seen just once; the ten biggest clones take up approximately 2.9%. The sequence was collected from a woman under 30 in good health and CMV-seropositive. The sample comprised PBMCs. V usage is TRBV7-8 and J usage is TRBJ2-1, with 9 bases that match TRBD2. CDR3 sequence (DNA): TGTGCCAGCAGCTTAGAGTCCGCGGGGGGGCTACCCTACAATGAGCAGTTCTTC. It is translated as CASSLESAGGLPYNEQFF.